Sequencing of this T cell receptor beta chain was carried out in a study of control samples from healthy donors and cancer patients. Profiled with immunoSEQ multiplex PCR; TCRdb holds only in-frame clones, not every one. This sample yields 150,000 to 200,000 clones, of which roughly 94% are seen a single time; about 8.5% belongs to the top ten. Trimming removed 10 bases at V and 2 bases at J, with 18 bases between. The CDR3 runs to 15 residues. Germline CDR1 and CDR2: SEHNR and FQNEAQ (reference sequence). This clone has a handful of counts. The rearrangement links TRBV7-9 to TRBJ1-5; D gene unclear. The sequenced sample consisted of blood. The receptor's source is a woman aged 40 to 55 in good health. This CDR3 reads CAITRAPQGNQPQHF. CDR3 nucleotides: TGTGCCATCACGAGGGCCCCCCAGGGCAATCAGCCCCAGCATTTT.